This TCR beta chain emerged from a study of T cell responses to AZD1222 COVID-19 vaccine. The repertoire was sequenced with immunoSEQ multiplex PCR; TCRdb's copy has only in-frame clones and lacks some. The repertoire includes 150,000 or so clones, 80% to 95% of them detected once, and around 1.3% sits in the top ten. Points from the study as a whole: Repertoire samples came only from after the peak T cell response. Only 5 or 6 individuals given AZD1222 were seropositive at baseline. Nearly half of spike-specific TCRs reportedly target unmutated variant regions.

For this clone: Its matching antigen is unknown.

Trimming removed 6 bases from V and 4 bases from J, with 12 bases in between. Germline loops: CDR1 SQVTM, CDR2 ANQGSEA. The CDR3 spans 12 residues. This clonotype was obtained from an adult in good health. The V and J genes are TRBV29-1 and TRBJ1-2, with a possible D match to TRBD1 (5 bases). The sequenced sample was peripheral blood, obtained on day 0 of AZD1222 vaccination. Here the CDR3 reads CSVGPGFYGYTF. DNA of the CDR3: TGCAGCGTCGGCCCAGGGTTCTATGGCTACACCTTC.